The clone carrying this T cell receptor beta chain was recorded many times. MiXCR, applied by TCRdb to the 5' RACE reads, yields one record per CDR3 protein. Among just over 40,000 distinct CDR3 sequences listed, 4% to 5.5% were seen once. The data belong to a study of T cells of healthy individuals. V was trimmed by 4 bases and J by 3 bases, leaving 17 bases between them. This CDR3 spans 16 amino acids. Per the germline V gene, CDR1 is SGHNT and CDR2 is YYREEE (reference sequence). V and J are TRBV5-4 and TRBJ2-1, with D possibly being TRBD2 (6 bases). This receptor was obtained from a human donor in good health. DNA of the CDR3: TGTGCCAGCAGCCTAGGGGACTTGACCCGCTACAATGAGCAGTTCTTC. This encodes CASSLGDLTRYNEQFF. Full variable domain (outside the CDR3, taken from reference TRBV5-4 and TRBJ2-1): ETGVTQSPTHLIKTRGQQVTLRCSSQSGHNTVSWYQQALGQGPQFIFQYYREEENGRGNFPPRFSGLQFPNYSSELNVNALELDDSALYLCASSLGDLTRYNEQFFGPGTRLTVL.